This T cell receptor beta chain came from a study of blood T cells in healthy people across ages. Findings and caveats of the study: TCR beta diversity correlated strongly with naive T cell percentage.

The CDR3 covers 13 residues. Germline CDR1 ENHRY, CDR2 SYGVKD. The study drew donors from healthy Caucasian individuals in Russia aged roughly 6 to 90. About this clonotype itself: Antigen unknown. The junction and the germline gene differ at one end; a read error may be behind it.

PCR was performed a second time for about 7 to 12 cycles using a sample-barcoded 5' primer and a J-beta primer mix. TCRdb re-called the 5' RACE reads through MiXCR, storing one row per CDR3 protein. This table holds fewer than 1.5 million distinct CDR3 sequences, 42% found once. Sequencing used blood. The chain uses TRBV10-3 and TRBJ2-3; TRBD1 agrees at 7 bases. The clonotype comes from a woman under 30 in good health. Here the CDR3 DNA reads TGTGCCACCAGTGAGGGGGCCACAGATACGCAGTATTTT. Translation: CATSEGATDTQYF.